This T cell receptor (beta chain) was sequenced in a study of type 1 and type 2 diabetes patients. Study background: Samples came from type 1 diabetic, type 2 diabetic or nondiabetic people, recruited in China.

Anyone with other autoimmune disease or infection in the prior four weeks was excluded. The PCR template was genomic DNA. Amplification of the beta chain CDR3 used 30 forward and 13 reverse multiplex primers. Via MiXCR, TCRdb re-called the multiplex PCR reads, giving one row per CDR3 protein. The table lists about 250,000 distinct CDR3 sequences, roughly 50% of them singletons. Study conclusions and caveats: Type 2 diabetes patients had few highly-expanded CD4+ clones, median one.

Deletions cut 0 bases from V and 4 bases from J, with 12 bases between. Germline CDR1 is MNHEY and CDR2 is SMNVEV (reference sequence). This CDR3 comprises 15 residues. The sample holds a few counts of this clonotype. The antigen remains undetermined. This clonotype was sampled from a man in his late teens or twenties with type 2 diabetes. This chain connects TRBV27 to TRBJ1-1, with a weak D call TRBD1 (5 bases). The sequenced sample consisted of peripheral blood mononuclear cells (PBMCs). The CDR3 nucleotides are TGTGCCAGCAGTTTATCCGGGGGAGCGGGCACTGAAGCTTTCTTT. Its translation is CASSLSGGAGTEAFF.